The 17 T cell receptor beta chains given below trace back to one sample, sequenced in a study of shared clonotypes between healthy human individuals (dated by TCRdb to the early 2020s). CD8 naive samples were obtained by positive selection for CCR7 among CD45RO-negative cells, yielding a CD45RA+CCR7+ population from which TemRA cells were excluded. The method behind the library was the immunoSEQ multiplex PCR assay. TCRdb carries this immuneACCESS record with in-frame sequences only. Its versions omit some clonotypes, under half of them owing to an unresolved V gene in the studies checked, with the rest unexplained. The table for this sample lists some 2 million clones; about 95% of them were counted only once. Roughly 1.1% of the sample is in the top ten clones. Sequenced input: naive CD8+ T cells sorted from blood. The sample's cell subset or site label is to be understood as: CD45RA+CCR7+. The source is a man aged 18-30 years in good health.

The chain has TRBV30 and TRBJ2-1; 7 bases agree with TRBD1. The CDR3 loop spans 14 amino acids. Germline lookup yields CDR1 GTSNPN and CDR2 SVGIG (reference sequence). V lost 8 bases to trimming and J lost 1 base; unmatched junction nucleotides: 8. CDR3 residues: CAGTGQVSYNEQFF. DNA of the CDR3: TGTGCCGGAACTGGACAGGTTTCCTACAATGAGCAGTTCTTC.

The gene calls are TRBV4-1 and TRBJ2-2; TRBD2 matches 7 bases. Germline V lookup: CDR1 MGHRA, CDR2 YSYEKL. J gave up 0 bases and V 0 bases, and 7 bases lay outside the gene matches. CDR3 length equals 18 residues. DNA of the CDR3: TGCGCCAGCAGCCAAGATTGGGAGGGAGAAGCGAACACCGGGGAGCTGTTTTTT. Its protein is CASSQDWEGEANTGELFF.

V gene TRBV7-9 combines with J gene TRBJ1-4; 7 bases agree with TRBD1. From germline, CDR1 is SEHNR and CDR2 FQNEAQ (reference sequence). CDR3 length equals 16 residues. Trimming took 5 bases from V and 3 from J; bases not matched to a gene: 9. As DNA, the CDR3 is TGTGCCAGCAGCCCCGACAGGGATCTTGCTAATGAAAAACTGTTTTTT. This encodes CASSPDRDLANEKLFF.

This clone was counted a single time. The V gene is TRBV27, the J gene TRBJ2-4; 7 bases map to TRBD1. The CDR3 length is 14 residues. With V trimmed by 7 bases and J by 6 bases, 9 bases remained unmatched. Germline CDR1 and CDR2: MNHEY and SMNVEV (reference sequence). CDR3 sequence: CASTPNRGGNIQYF. The CDR3 DNA reads TGTGCCAGCACCCCGAACAGGGGCGGAAACATTCAGTACTTC.

On this clone: Other DNA sequences of this sample code for an identical CDR3. The chain joins TRBV7-9 to TRBJ2-1; possibly TRBD2 for D (5 bases). The germline gives CDR1 SEHNR, CDR2 FQNEAQ (reference sequence). The CDR3 runs to 15 residues. V dropped 1 base and J dropped 0 bases, with 7 bases sitting between them. CDR3 in amino acids: CASSLERDSYNEQFF. CDR3 bases: TGTGCCAGCAGCTTAGAGAGGGACTCCTACAATGAGCAGTTCTTC.

The chain has TRBV9 and TRBJ2-7; 10 positions match TRBD1. The CDR3 loop spans 16 amino acids. Germline trimming cut 4 bases from V and 2 bases from J; bases unmatched to any gene: 9. Germline CDR1 and CDR2: SGDLS and YYNGEE. CDR3 protein: CASSTETGTGAYEQYF. In nucleotides, the CDR3 is TGTGCCAGCAGCACCGAAACCGGGACAGGGGCCTACGAGCAGTACTTC. The full variable domain, in which reference TRBV9 and TRBJ2-7 provide the parts outside the CDR3, is DSGVTQTPKHLITATGQRVTLRCSPRSGDLSVYWYQQSLDQGLQFLIQYYNGEERAKGNILERFSAQQFPDLHSELNLSSLELGDSALYFCASSTETGTGAYEQYFGPGTRLTVT.

This sequence joins TRBV27 and TRBJ1-2; tentative D call: TRBD1 (6 bases). The germline V gene has CDR1 MNHEY and CDR2 SMNVEV (reference sequence). There are 16 residues in the CDR3. V was pared by 5 bases and J by 4 bases, with 20 bases between. This CDR3 reads CASSPAVIGGAYGYTF. DNA of the CDR3: TGTGCCAGCAGTCCCGCTGTGATTGGGGGCGCCTATGGCTACACCTTC.

The rearrangement links TRBV29-1 to TRBJ2-7, with 8 bases that match TRBD1. The CDR3 runs to 13 residues. From germline, CDR1 is SQVTM and CDR2 ANQGSEA. After removal of 4 bases from V and 4 bases from J, the junction contained 6 bases not matched to a gene. Written as DNA, the CDR3 is TGCAGCGTTGGGACAGGGAACCGATACGAGCAGTACTTC. Amino acids: CSVGTGNRYEQYF.

The chain combines TRBV7-2 with TRBJ1-1; 9 nucleotides match TRBD1. The V gene end was trimmed by 1 base and the J gene end by 0 bases; junction bases not matched to a gene: 12. The V gene's germline CDR1 is SGHTA and CDR2 FQGNSA. The CDR3 runs 19 residues. CDR3 nucleotide sequence: TGTGCCAGCAGCTTAGTTGGGTTGGGACAGGGCACAATGAACACTGAAGCTTTCTTT. It yields the protein CASSLVGLGQGTMNTEAFF.

The chain couples TRBV27 to TRBJ2-7, with TRBD1 as a possible D gene (6 bases). Between the trimmed V and J ends, which lost 5 bases and 0 bases, there was a span of 14 bases. The CDR3 is made up of 15 amino acids. Germline V gene sequence: CDR1 MNHEY, CDR2 SMNVEV (reference sequence). The CDR3 here is CASSADRRPSYEQYF. CDR3 DNA sequence: TGTGCCAGCAGTGCGGACAGAAGACCCTCCTACGAGCAGTACTTC.

A word on this clone: The sample carries other DNA sequences with the same CDR3. This chain uses TRBV19 with TRBJ1-1, with D unclear. The V gene's germline CDR1 is LNHDA and CDR2 SQIVND (reference sequence). V shed 3 bases and J shed 1 base, with 6 bases lying between them. The CDR3 sequence is 13 residues long. CDR3: CASSIAENTEAFF. The CDR3 nucleotides read TGTGCCAGTAGTATTGCGGAGAACACTGAAGCTTTCTTT.

J is TRBJ2-5 and V is TRBV25-1; TRBD1 aligns across 7 bases. Germline CDR1 and CDR2: MGHDK and SYGVNS. The CDR3 runs 13 residues. V lost 8 bases and J lost 1; bases outside the gene matches: 4. In nucleotides, the CDR3 is TGTGCCAGCGGCCGGGACAGCCAAGAGACCCAGTACTTC. It is translated as CASGRDSQETQYF.

V is TRBV28 and J is TRBJ2-7, with TRBD1 matching over 7 bases. Germline V gene lookup returns CDR1 MDHEN and CDR2 SYDVKM. V dropped 11 bases and J dropped 0; count of bases not matched to a gene: 7. The CDR3 totals 13 residues. The CDR3 DNA follows: TGTGCCTCAGGACAGGTTAGCTCCTACGAGCAGTACTTC. It specifies CASGQVSSYEQYF.

The rearrangement links TRBV28 to TRBJ1-1; D not resolved. Germline CDR1 MDHEN, CDR2 SYDVKM. The CDR3 has 13 residues. V dropped 3 bases and J dropped 5 bases, with 10 bases sitting between them. CDR3 region: CASSLNPGTEAFF. The CDR3 DNA follows: TGTGCCAGCAGTTTGAATCCGGGAACTGAAGCTTTCTTT.

The chain is built from TRBV10-2 and TRBJ1-1, with D uncertain. CDR3 length: 13 residues. Germline CDR1 and CDR2: WSHSY and SAAADI. Trimming left V 5 bases short and J 0 bases short, with 7 bases between. CDR3 loop: CASSPAMNTEAFF. The CDR3 DNA reads TGCGCCAGCAGTCCTGCAATGAACACTGAAGCTTTCTTT.

This clone was recorded once. This chain links TRBV6-5 with TRBJ2-7, with 10 bases identical to TRBD1. Germline CDR1 is MNHEY and CDR2 is SVGAGI. The V gene end was trimmed by 7 bases and the J gene end by 0 bases; junction bases not matched to a gene: 3. The CDR3 is 14 amino acids. The CDR3 DNA reads TGTGCCAGCAAGGGACAGGGGAGCTCCTACGAGCAGTACTTC. It codes for CASKGQGSSYEQYF.

The gene calls are TRBV10-1 and TRBJ2-3; 9 bases agree with TRBD2. The germline CDR1 and CDR2 sequences are WNHNN and SYGVQD (reference sequence). The V gene end was trimmed by 3 bases and the J gene end by 2 bases; junction bases not matched to a gene: 21. CDR3 length equals 21 residues. The CDR3 DNA sequence: TGCGCCAGCAGTGACGGAGGGTTCGACTCGGGAGCGGGAGGCCCCACAGATACGCAGTATTTT. It is translated as CASSDGGFDSGAGGPTDTQYF.